A single sample gave rise to the 4 T cell receptor beta chains below, sequenced in a study of cytotoxic CD8 clonotypes in ibrutinib-treated CLL. Sequenced by immunoSEQ multiplex PCR; TCRdb stores in-frame clones only, minus some. The sample consists of about 130,000 clones, 70% to 80% of them appearing once. Sequencing was performed on PBMCs, taken after 12 months of ibrutinib treatment. These receptors were collected from a human donor with chronic lymphocytic leukemia.

V and J are TRBV7-2 and TRBJ2-1; maybe TRBD2 (5 bases). This CDR3 is built from 16 residues. The V end was cut by 1 base, the J end by 4 bases, with 14 bases between. Germline V gene sequence: CDR1 SGHTA, CDR2 FQGNSA. CDR3 region: CASSLVRLAQYNEQFF. CDR3 bases: TGTGCCAGCAGCTTAGTTCGTTTAGCGCAGTACAATGAGCAGTTCTTC.

This clone appeared many times. The chain has TRBV11-2 and TRBJ1-2; possible D gene TRBD1, 6 bases. The CDR3 is 15 residues long. Trimming pared 5 bases from V and 4 bases from J, leaving 17 bases between. Germline CDR1 SGHAT, CDR2 FQNNGV. The CDR3 protein is CASSGYGTTAYGYTF. The CDR3 DNA reads as TGTGCCAGCAGCGGATACGGGACAACTGCCTATGGCTACACCTTC.

The chain is built from TRBV4-3 and TRBJ1-1; no reliable D call. Trimming pared 3 bases from V and 0 bases from J, leaving 17 bases between. This CDR3 comprises 17 residues. From germline, CDR1 is LGHNA and CDR2 YSLEER. CDR3 bases: TGCGCCAGCAGCCAGGATATCACACAGCCGATGAACACTGAAGCTTTCTTT. Translated, it gives CASSQDITQPMNTEAFF.

V usage is TRBV5-4 and J usage is TRBJ1-2; D is perhaps TRBD1 (5 bases). V was cut by 1 base and J by 2 bases, with 12 bases left in between. Per the germline V gene, CDR1 is SGHNT and CDR2 is YYREEE (reference sequence). The CDR3 length is 15 residues. The CDR3 nucleotides are TGTGCCAGCAGCTTGTTTTTGACAGAAAACTATGGCTACACCTTC. As protein: CASSLFLTENYGYTF.